This TCR beta chain was identified during a study of brain T cells in children with intractable seizures. The CDR3 is 11 amino acids. V lost 1 base, J lost 4 bases, and 2 bases lay in between. CDR1 SQVTM and CDR2 ANQGSEA come from the germline V gene. Surgery cases with the highest brain T cell transcript signatures were chosen for sequencing. The data were produced by immunoSEQ multiplex PCR, yet TCRdb's version contains in-frame clones alone and is incomplete. The repertoire holds approximately 60,000 clones, with roughly 95% as singletons. Specimen: peripheral blood, collected at surgery. The sequence came from a boy younger than two with focal cortical dysplasia and intractable seizures. This rearrangement joins TRBV29-1 to TRBJ1-3; D unresolved. The CDR3 is CSVEVGNTIYF. The CDR3 coding sequence is TGCAGCGTTGAAGTCGGAAACACCATATATTTT.